Following are 8 T cell receptor beta chains from one sample sequenced in a study of blood T cell repertoires in COVID-19 (dated by TCRdb to 2018 to 2020). The protocol used for the library was the immunoSEQ multiplex PCR assay. This is the immuneACCESS table as TCRdb keeps it, with only in-frame sequences that have V and J called. A part of the clones is gone; compared with another copy, unresolved V genes explain less than half, and the rest is unexplained. This sample gives some 91,000 clones in total; approximately 87% of them show up just once. More than 9.5% of the sample rests with the top ten. Input material: peripheral blood. Receptors originate from a human donor in a cohort sampled during active COVID-19.

This chain connects TRBV7-9 to TRBJ2-3, with TRBD2 as a possible D gene (5 bases). Germline CDR1 reads SEHNR; CDR2 reads FQNEAQ (reference sequence). The CDR3 runs 14 residues. V lost 3 bases to trimming and J lost 7 bases, with 14 bases between them. CDR3 residues: CASSLFIEGYTQYF. CDR3 coding DNA: TGTGCCAGCAGCTTGTTTATTGAGGGTTATACGCAGTATTTT.

CDR3 in DNA: TGTGCCAGCGGGGGACAGGGTGAAGCTTTCTTT. Protein sequence: CASGGQGEAFF. The rearrangement uses TRBV25-1 and TRBJ1-1; TRBD1 agrees at 9 bases. Germline-derived CDR1 and CDR2 are MGHDK and SYGVNS. V lost 8 bases to trimming and J lost 7 bases; unmatched junction nucleotides: 2. This CDR3 comprises 11 residues.

This clone was counted a single time. Different DNA sequences within this sample yield the same CDR3. V usage is TRBV3-1 (or the pseudogene TRBV3-2) and J usage is TRBJ2-3, with TRBD2 matching over 7 bases. V lost 4 bases and J lost 3; bases outside the gene matches: 10. Germline CDR1 reads LGHDT; CDR2 reads YNNKEL (reference sequence). This CDR3 contains 16 residues. CDR3 sequence: CASSLGGRGVTDTQYF. CDR3 nucleotides: TGTGCCAGCAGCCTAGGCGGGAGAGGCGTGACAGATACGCAGTATTTT.

The chain has TRBV5-3 and TRBJ1-2; weak D call: TRBD1 (5 bases). TRBV5-3 is an ORF, and what it does is uncertain. CDR3 length equals 13 residues. V was pared by 0 bases and J by 4 bases, with 7 bases between. CDR3 sequence reads: CARSLEQAYGYTF. Written as DNA, the CDR3 is TGTGCCAGAAGCTTGGAACAGGCCTATGGCTACACCTTC.

J is TRBJ1-3 and V is TRBV5-4; D is undetermined. V was cut by 4 bases and J by 1 base, with 12 bases left in between. CDR1 is SGHNT, CDR2 YYREEE, per germline (reference sequence). The CDR3 is made up of 15 amino acids. The CDR3, as DNA: TGTGCCAGCAGCACGGATGGGAGGTCTGGAAACACCATATATTTT. This sequence encodes CASSTDGRSGNTIYF.

The V call is TRBV25-1, the J call TRBJ1-1, with D hard to call. V was clipped by 8 bases and J by 6 bases, with 16 bases between them. The CDR3 covers 13 residues. Germline V lookup: CDR1 MGHDK, CDR2 SYGVNS. CDR3 amino acids: CASGRLRGPEAFF. For the CDR3, the DNA is TGTGCCAGCGGCCGACTTCGAGGGCCTGAAGCTTTCTTT.

The rearrangement joins TRBV19 to TRBJ2-4, with TRBD1 identical over 7 bases. J was trimmed by 9 bases and V by 4 bases; bases with no gene match: 9. The CDR3 totals 14 residues. The V gene's germline CDR1 is LNHDA and CDR2 SQIVND (reference sequence). CDR3 nucleotide sequence: TGTGCCAGTAGTAGCCAGGGGGATACGAGCATTCAGTACTTC. It encodes CASSSQGDTSIQYF.

The chain carries TRBV10-2 and TRBJ1-6, with 7 bases lining up with TRBD1. This CDR3 is 13 amino acids long. The germline V gene has CDR1 WSHSY and CDR2 SAAADI. V trimming: 7 bases; J trimming: 8 bases; junction bases outside the gene matches: 5. DNA of the CDR3: TGCGCCAGCACGCAGGGGGTACATTCACCCCTCCACTTT. Translated, it gives CASTQGVHSPLHF.